This TCR beta chain was obtained from a study of blood T cells in healthy people across ages. Study conclusions and caveats: Underestimates were what the diversity estimates from one million T cells were considered to be. Relative to aged donors, long-lived donors carried more naive CD4+ cells and displayed higher diversity.

A sample-barcoded 5' primer and a J-beta primer mix were used in a second PCR of roughly 7 to 11 cycles. There were at least 2.5 million CDR3-containing paired-end reads obtained from each sample. TCRdb passed the 5' RACE reads through MiXCR, listing each CDR3 protein once. The sample yields some 1.8 million distinct CDR3 sequences, about 39% seen once. Germline CDR1 reads SGHTA; CDR2 reads FQGNSA. The length of the CDR3 is 14 residues. V gave up 5 bases and J gave up 2 bases, with 12 bases separating them. In its sample, this clonotype was seen a few times. No antigen is known for it. J is TRBJ2-5 and V is TRBV7-2; possibly TRBD1 for D (6 bases). The sequence came from a human donor in good health. Material: blood. The CDR3 nucleotides read TGTGCCAGCAGCAATACAGGGACACAAGAGACCCAGTACTTC. Residues: CASSNTGTQETQYF.